This T cell receptor beta chain came from a study of T cells in Graves' hyperthyroidism and ophthalmopathy. This clonotype was counted at least ten times. Stable hyperthyroidism: no ophthalmopathy progression over 18 months of follow-up. The diagnostic basis comprised clinical symptoms, serum thyroxine and TRAb, thyroid ultrasound and orbital computed tomography. Fresh 10 ml peripheral blood yielded PBMCs. Researchers amplified the TCR beta CDR3 regions from RNA transcripts. Primed by the HTBI set, a first-round RT-PCR was run on the TCR CDR3. In TCRdb, the multiplex PCR reads were re-called with MiXCR into one record per CDR3 protein. The sample carries about 550,000 distinct CDR3 sequences, about 20% recorded once. The V end lost 4 bases, the J end lost 5 bases, and 20 bases lay between the germline ends. Germline-derived CDR1 and CDR2 are SGHAT and FQNNGV. CDR3 length: 17 residues.

The V gene is TRBV11-2, the J gene TRBJ2-2, with D unresolved. Input material: blood. This sequence originates from a man aged 18 to 29 with Graves' hyperthyroidism. CDR3 region: CASSSGDWISETGELFF. Written as DNA, the CDR3 is TGTGCCAGCAGCTCTGGGGATTGGATTTCGGAGACCGGGGAGCTGTTTTTT.